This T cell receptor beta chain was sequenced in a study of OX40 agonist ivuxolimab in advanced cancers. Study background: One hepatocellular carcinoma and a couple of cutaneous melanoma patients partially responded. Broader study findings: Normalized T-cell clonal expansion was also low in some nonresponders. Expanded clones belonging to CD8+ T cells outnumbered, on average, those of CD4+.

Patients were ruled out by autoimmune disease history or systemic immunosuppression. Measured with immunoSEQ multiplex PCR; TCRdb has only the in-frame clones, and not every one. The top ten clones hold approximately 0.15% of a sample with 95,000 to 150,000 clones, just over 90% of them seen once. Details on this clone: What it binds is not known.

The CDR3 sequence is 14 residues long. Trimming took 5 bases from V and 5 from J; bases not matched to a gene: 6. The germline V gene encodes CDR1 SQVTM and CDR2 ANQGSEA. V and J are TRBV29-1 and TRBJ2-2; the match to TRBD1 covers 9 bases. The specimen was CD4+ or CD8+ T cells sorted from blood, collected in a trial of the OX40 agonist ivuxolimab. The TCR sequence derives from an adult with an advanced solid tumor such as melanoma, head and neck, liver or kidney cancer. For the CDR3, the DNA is TGCAGCGTTCGGGGACAGGGCGTTACCGGGGAGCTGTTTTTT. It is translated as CSVRGQGVTGELFF.